This TCR beta chain stems from a study of cytomegalovirus exposure and HLA in healthy donors. Study results and limitations: Within the 120 or so validation repertoires, first-cohort TCR clusters tended to co-occur, according to a later analysis. The authors enumerated 150 to 200 TCR beta chains as linked to cytomegalovirus. There were some public TCRs occurring in many donors, but most TCR sequences were rare.

Assay: immunoSEQ multiplex PCR; the TCRdb copy retains only in-frame clones and omits some. The table lists approximately 200,000 clones, roughly 88% of them singletons. The CDR3 contains 15 residues. Germline V CDR1 and CDR2: SGHKS, YYEKEE (reference sequence). With V trimmed by 4 bases and J by 6 bases, 12 bases remained unmatched. Separation from the 666-subject first cohort characterized the approximately 130-subject validation cohort, to which the donors belonged. Points on this clone: The antigen is undetermined.

V is TRBV5-5 and J is TRBJ2-7, with 8 positions matching TRBD2. This TCR was sampled from a young woman in good health and CMV-seronegative. The sample comprised PBMCs. The CDR3 DNA reads as TGTGCCAGCAGCAGCCTGTTAGCGGGATCCCCCGAGCAGTACTTC. Amino acid sequence: CASSSLLAGSPEQYF.